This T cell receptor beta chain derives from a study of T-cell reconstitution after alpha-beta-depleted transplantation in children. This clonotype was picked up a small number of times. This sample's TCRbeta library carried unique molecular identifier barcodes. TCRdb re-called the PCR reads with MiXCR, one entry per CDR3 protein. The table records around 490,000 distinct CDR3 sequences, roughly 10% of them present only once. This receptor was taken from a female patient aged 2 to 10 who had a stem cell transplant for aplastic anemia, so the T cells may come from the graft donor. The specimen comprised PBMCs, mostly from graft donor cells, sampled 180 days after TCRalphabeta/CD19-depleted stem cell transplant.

The DNA of the CDR3 is TGTGCCAGCAGCTCAGCTCGGGTAGGGGGCGATAATTCACCCCTCCACTTT. Translated: CASSSARVGGDNSPLHF. J is TRBJ1-6 and V is TRBV7-8; 7 nucleotides line up with TRBD1. The CDR3 has 17 amino acids. V shed 4 bases and J 5 bases; nucleotides not matched to a gene: 11. Looked up from germline, CDR1 is SGHVS and CDR2 is FQNEAQ.